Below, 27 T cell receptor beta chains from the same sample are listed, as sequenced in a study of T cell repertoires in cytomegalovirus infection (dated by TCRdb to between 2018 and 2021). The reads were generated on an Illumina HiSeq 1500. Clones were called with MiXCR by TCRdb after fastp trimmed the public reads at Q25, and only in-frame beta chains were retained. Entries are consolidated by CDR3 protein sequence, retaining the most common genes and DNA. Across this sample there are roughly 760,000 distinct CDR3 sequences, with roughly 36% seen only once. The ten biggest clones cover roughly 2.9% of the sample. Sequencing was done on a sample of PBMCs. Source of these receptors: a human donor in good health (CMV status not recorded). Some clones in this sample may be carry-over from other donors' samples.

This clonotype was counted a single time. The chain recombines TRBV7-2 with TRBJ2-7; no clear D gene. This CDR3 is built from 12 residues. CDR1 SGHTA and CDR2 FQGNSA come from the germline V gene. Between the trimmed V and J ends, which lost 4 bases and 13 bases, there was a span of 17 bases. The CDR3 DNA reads TGTGCCAGCAGCTCGGGTGAATTGATTCCCTACTTC. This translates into CASSSGELIPYF.

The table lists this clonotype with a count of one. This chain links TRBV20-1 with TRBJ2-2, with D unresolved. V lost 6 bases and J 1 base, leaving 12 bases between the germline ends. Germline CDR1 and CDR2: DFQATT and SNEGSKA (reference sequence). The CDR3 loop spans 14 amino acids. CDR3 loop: CSARRRGNTGELFF. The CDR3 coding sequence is TGCAGTGCCCGAAGACGAGGGAACACCGGGGAGCTGTTTTTT.

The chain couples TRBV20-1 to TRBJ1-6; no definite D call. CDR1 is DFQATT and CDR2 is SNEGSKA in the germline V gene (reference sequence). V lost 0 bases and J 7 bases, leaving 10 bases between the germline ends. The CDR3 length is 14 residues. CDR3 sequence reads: CSAREAGANSPLHF. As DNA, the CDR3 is TGCAGTGCTAGAGAGGCAGGAGCCAATTCACCCCTCCACTTT.

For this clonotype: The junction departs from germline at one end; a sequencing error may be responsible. The CDR3 protein is CASSPWEGQNTDAFF. The CDR3, as DNA: TGTGCCAGCAGTCCCTGGGAGGGGCAGAACACTGACGCTTTCTTT. This chain joins TRBV12-3 or TRBV12-4 and TRBJ1-1; D is perhaps TRBD1 (5 bases). The CDR3 has 15 residues.

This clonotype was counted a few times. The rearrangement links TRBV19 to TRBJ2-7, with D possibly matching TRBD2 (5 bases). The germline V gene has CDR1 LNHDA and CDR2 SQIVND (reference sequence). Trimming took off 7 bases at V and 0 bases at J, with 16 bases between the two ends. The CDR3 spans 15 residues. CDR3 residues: CASMAVGADSYEQYF. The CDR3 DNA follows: TGTGCCAGTATGGCGGTGGGAGCGGACTCCTACGAGCAGTACTTC. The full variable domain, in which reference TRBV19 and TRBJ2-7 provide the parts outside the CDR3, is DGGITQSPKYLFRKEGQNVTLSCEQNLNHDAMYWYRQDPGQGLRLIYYSQIVNDFQKGDIAEGYSVSREKKESFPLTVTSAQKNPTAFYLCASMAVGADSYEQYFGPGTRLTVT.

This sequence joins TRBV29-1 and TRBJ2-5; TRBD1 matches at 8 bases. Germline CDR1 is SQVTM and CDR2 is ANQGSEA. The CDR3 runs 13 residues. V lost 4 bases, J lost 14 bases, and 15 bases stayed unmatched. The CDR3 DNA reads TGCAGCGTTGGGACGGGACAGGCGACGTTTCTCTACTTC. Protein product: CSVGTGQATFLYF.

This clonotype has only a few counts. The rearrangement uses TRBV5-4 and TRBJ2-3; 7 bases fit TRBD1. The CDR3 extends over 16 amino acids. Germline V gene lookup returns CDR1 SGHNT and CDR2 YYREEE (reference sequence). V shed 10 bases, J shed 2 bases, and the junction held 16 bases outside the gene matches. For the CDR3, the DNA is TGTGCCGCCGGGACAGTGATAAAAGGGCTCACAGATACGCAGTATTTT. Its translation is CAAGTVIKGLTDTQYF.

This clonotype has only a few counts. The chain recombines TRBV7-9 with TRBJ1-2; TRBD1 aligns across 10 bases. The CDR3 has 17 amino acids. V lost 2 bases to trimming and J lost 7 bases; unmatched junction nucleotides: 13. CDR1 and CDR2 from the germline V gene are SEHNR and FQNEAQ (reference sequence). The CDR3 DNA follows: TGTGCCAGCAGCTTACGACCCCTCTCGGGACAGGGGATTGGCTACACCTTC. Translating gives CASSLRPLSGQGIGYTF.

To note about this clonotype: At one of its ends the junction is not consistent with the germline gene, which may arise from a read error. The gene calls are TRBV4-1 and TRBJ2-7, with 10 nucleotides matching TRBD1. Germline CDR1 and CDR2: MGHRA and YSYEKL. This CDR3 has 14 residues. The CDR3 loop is CARSHGTGVYEQYF. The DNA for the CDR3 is TGCGCCCGCAGCCACGGGACAGGGGTGTACGAGCAGTACTTC.

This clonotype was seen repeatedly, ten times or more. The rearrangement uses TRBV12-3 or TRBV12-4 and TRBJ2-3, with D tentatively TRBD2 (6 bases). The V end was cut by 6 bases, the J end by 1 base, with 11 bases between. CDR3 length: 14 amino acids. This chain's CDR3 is CASRRDFGTDTQYF. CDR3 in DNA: TGTGCCAGCAGGCGGGACTTTGGCACAGATACGCAGTATTTT.

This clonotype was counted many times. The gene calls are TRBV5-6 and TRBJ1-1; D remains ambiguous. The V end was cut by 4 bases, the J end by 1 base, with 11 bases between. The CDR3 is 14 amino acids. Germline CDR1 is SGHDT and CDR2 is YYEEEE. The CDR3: CASSAEMGNTEAFF. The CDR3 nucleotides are TGTGCCAGCAGCGCCGAGATGGGGAACACTGAAGCTTTCTTT. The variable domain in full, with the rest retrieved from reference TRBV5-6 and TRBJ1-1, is DAGVTQSPTHLIKTRGQQVTLRCSPKSGHDTVSWYQQALGQGPQFIFQYYEEEERQRGNFPDRFSGHQFPNYSSELNVNALLLGDSALYLCASSAEMGNTEAFFGQGTRLTVV.

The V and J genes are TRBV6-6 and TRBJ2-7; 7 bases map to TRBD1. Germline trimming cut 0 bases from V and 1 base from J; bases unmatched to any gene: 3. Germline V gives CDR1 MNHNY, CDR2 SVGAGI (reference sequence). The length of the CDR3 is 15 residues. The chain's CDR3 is CASSYSQGVSYEQYF. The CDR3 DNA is TGTGCCAGCAGTTACTCCCAGGGGGTGTCCTACGAGCAGTACTTC.

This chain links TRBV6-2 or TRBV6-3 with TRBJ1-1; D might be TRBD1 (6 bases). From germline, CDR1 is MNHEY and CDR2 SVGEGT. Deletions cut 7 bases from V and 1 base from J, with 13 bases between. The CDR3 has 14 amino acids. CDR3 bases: TGTGCCAGCAAGGCAGGGGCAAAGAACACTGAAGCTTTCTTT. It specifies CASKAGAKNTEAFF.

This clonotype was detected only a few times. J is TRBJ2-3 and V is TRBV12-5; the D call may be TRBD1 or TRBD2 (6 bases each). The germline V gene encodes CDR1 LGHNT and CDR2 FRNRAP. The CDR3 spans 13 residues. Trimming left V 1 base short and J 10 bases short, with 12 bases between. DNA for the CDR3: TGTGCTAGTGGTTTGGATGGGGGGCGGTCGCAGTATTTT. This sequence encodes CASGLDGGRSQYF.

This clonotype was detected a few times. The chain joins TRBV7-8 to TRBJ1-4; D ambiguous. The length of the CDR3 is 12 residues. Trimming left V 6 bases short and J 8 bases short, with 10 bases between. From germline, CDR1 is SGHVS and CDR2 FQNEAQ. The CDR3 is CASSPSVEKLFF. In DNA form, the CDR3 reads TGTGCCAGCAGTCCCTCGGTAGAAAAACTGTTTTTT.

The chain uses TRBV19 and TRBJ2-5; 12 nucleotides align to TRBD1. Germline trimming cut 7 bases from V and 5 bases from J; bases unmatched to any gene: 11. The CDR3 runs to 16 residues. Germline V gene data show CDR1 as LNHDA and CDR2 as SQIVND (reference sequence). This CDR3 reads CASTPGGQGAFETQYF. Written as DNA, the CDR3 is TGTGCCAGTACCCCAGGGGGACAGGGGGCTTTCGAGACCCAGTACTTC. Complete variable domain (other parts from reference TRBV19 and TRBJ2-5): DGGITQSPKYLFRKEGQNVTLSCEQNLNHDAMYWYRQDPGQGLRLIYYSQIVNDFQKGDIAEGYSVSREKKESFPLTVTSAQKNPTAFYLCASTPGGQGAFETQYFGPGTRLLVL.

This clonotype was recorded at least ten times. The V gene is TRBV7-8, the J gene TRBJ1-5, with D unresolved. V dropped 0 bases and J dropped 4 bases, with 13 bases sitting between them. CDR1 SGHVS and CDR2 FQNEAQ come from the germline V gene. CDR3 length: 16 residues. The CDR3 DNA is TGTGCCAGCAGCTTAGCAAGATTACAGCTAAATCAGCCCCAGCATTTT. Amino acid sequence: CASSLARLQLNQPQHF.

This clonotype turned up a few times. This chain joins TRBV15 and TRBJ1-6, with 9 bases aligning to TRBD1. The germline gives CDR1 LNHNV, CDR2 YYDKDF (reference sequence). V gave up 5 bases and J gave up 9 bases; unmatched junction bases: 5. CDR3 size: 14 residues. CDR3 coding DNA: TGTGCCACCAGCCCCGGGACAGGGCGTTCACCCCTCCACTTT. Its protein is CATSPGTGRSPLHF. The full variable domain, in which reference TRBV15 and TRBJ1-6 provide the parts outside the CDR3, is DAMVIQNPRYQVTQFGKPVTLSCSQTLNHNVMYWYQQKSSQAPKLLFHYYDKDFNNEADTPDNFQSRRPNTSFCFLDIRSPGLGDTAMYLCATSPGTGRSPLHFGNGTRLTVT.

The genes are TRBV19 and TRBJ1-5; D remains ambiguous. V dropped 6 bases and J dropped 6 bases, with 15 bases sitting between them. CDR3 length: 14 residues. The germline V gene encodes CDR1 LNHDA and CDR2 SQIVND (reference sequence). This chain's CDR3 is CASSPGRDIQPQHF. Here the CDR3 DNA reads TGTGCCAGTAGCCCTGGACGGGATATTCAGCCCCAGCATTTT.

The CDR3: CASRFTGLSNNSPLHF. The CDR3 DNA follows: TGTGCCAGCAGGTTCACAGGGCTTTCAAATAATTCACCCCTCCACTTT. The J gene is TRBJ1-6, the V gene TRBV7-3, with D possibly TRBD1 on 6 matching bases. V was pared by 6 bases and J by 5 bases, with 17 bases between. In germline, CDR1 is SGHTA, CDR2 FQGTGA. The CDR3 length is 16 residues. Full variable domain (missing parts from reference TRBV7-3 and TRBJ1-6): GAGVSQTPSNKVTEKGKYVELRCDPISGHTALYWYRQSLGQGPEFLIYFQGTGAADDSGLPNDRFFAVRPEGSVSTLKIQRTERGDSAVYLCASRFTGLSNNSPLHFGNGTRLTVT.

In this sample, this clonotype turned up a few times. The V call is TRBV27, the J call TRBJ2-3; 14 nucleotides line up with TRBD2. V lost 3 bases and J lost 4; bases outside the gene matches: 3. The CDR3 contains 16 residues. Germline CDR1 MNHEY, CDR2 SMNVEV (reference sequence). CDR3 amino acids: CASSFRTSGRPDTQYF. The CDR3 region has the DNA TGTGCCAGCAGTTTCAGGACTAGCGGGAGGCCAGATACGCAGTATTTT.

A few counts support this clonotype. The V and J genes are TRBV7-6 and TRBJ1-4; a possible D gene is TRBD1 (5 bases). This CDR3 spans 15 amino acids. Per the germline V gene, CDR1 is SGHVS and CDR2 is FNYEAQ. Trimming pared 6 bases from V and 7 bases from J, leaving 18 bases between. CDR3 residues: CASRPGEGLGEKLFF. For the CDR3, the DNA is TGTGCCAGCAGGCCCGGGGAGGGGTTGGGTGAAAAACTGTTTTTT.

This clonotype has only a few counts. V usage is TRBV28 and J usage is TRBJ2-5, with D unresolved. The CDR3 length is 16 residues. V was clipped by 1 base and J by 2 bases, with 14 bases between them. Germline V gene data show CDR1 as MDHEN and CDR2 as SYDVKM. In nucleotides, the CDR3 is TGTGCCAGCAGTTTATACTCTATGGCTAGTCAAGAGACCCAGTACTTC. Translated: CASSLYSMASQETQYF.

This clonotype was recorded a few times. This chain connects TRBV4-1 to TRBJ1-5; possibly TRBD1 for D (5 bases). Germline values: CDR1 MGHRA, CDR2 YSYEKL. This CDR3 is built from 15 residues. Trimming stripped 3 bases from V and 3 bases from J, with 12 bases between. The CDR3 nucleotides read TGCGCCAGCAGCCAGAACCGGGACCCCAATCAGCCCCAGCATTTT. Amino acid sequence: CASSQNRDPNQPQHF.

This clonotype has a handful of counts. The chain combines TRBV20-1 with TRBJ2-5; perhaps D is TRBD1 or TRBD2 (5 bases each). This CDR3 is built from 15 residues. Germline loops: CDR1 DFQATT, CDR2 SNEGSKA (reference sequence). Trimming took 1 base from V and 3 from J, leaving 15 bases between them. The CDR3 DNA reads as TGCAGTGCTAGAGTGGGGCGAGGGTGGGAAGAGACCCAGTACTTC. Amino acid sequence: CSARVGRGWEETQYF.

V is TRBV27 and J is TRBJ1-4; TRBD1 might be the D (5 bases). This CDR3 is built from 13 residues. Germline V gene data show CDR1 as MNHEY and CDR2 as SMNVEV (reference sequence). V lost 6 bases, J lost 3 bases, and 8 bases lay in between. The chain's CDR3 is CASRVGANEKLFF. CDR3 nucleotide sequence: TGTGCCAGCAGGGTAGGGGCTAATGAAAAACTGTTTTTT.

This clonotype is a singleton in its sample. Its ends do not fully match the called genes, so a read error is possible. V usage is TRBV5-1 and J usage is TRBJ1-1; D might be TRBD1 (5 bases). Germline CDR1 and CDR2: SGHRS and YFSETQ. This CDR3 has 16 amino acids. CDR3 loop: CASSLAPTDQNTEALF. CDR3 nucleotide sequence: TGCGCCAGCAGCTTGGCTCCGACAGACCAGAACACTGAAGCTTTATTT.